Described below is a single T cell receptor beta chain sequence and its context. What it binds is not known. Germline CDR1 SGHRS, CDR2 YFSETQ. This CDR3 spans 15 amino acids. V lost 0 bases and J 4 bases, leaving 11 bases between the germline ends. The sample comes from a study of blood T cells in healthy people across ages. General study results and limits: Per million T cells, the diversity of TCR beta decreased roughly linearly as age advanced. Those diversity estimates obtained from one million T cells were thought to be underestimates.

A minimum of 6 million PBMCs was isolated per sample. Alongside a J-beta primer mix, a sample-barcoded 5' primer served in a second PCR lasting 7 to 11 cycles. TCRdb fed the 5' RACE reads into MiXCR, producing one record per CDR3 protein. The sample holds roughly 650,000 distinct CDR3 sequences, about 32% seen once. The clonotype was recovered from a woman of 80 years or more in good health. This chain links TRBV5-1 with TRBJ2-1; no clear D gene. The sequenced material came from blood. The CDR3 coding sequence is TGCGCCAGCAGCTTGGGTGGTCAGACTTACAATGAGCAGTTCTTC. Protein sequence: CASSLGGQTYNEQFF. Full variable domain (remainder filled in from reference TRBV5-1 and TRBJ2-1): KAGVTQTPRYLIKTRGQQVTLSCSPISGHRSVSWYQQTPGQGLQFLFEYFSETQRNKGNFPGRFSGRQFSNSRSEMNVSTLELGDSALYLCASSLGGQTYNEQFFGPGTRLTVL.